The clone carrying this TCR beta chain has more than one count but fewer than ten. Its matching antigen is unknown. This record comes from a study of T-cell reconstitution after alpha-beta-depleted transplantation in children. Points from the study as a whole: About two months after transplant, alpha-beta T cells reportedly came from several hundred expanded graft clones. Newly generated T cells supplied most T-cell counts and diversity one year post-transplant. The origin of high day-60 TCRbeta diversity in some patients lay in surviving recipient T cells and thymic progenitors.

Unique molecular identifiers were built into the TCRbeta library. TCRdb reanalysed the PCR reads using MiXCR and keeps one entry per CDR3 protein. The sample lists some 100,000 distinct CDR3 sequences; around a quarter were seen once. This CDR3 contains 12 residues. The germline V and J ends were trimmed by 5 bases and 8 bases, with 10 bases remaining between them. Germline V CDR1 and CDR2: LNHDA, SQIVND (reference sequence). The sample consisted of PBMCs, taken before TCRalphabeta/CD19-depleted stem cell transplant. The receptor was derived from a boy younger than 10 with acute lymphoblastic leukemia, due to receive a stem cell transplant. V is TRBV19 and J is TRBJ2-1; the D is unclear. For the CDR3, the DNA is TGTGCCAGTAGTCCCGGACGGTATGAGCAGTTCTTC. Its protein is CASSPGRYEQFF.